Sequencing of this T cell receptor beta chain was carried out in a study of cytomegalovirus exposure and HLA in healthy donors. In regard to this clone: What it binds is not known.

The PCR was carried out with 60 Vbeta primers and 13 Jbeta primers. Source study methods: A follow-up analysis tallied around 80 million unique TCR beta chains, roughly 11 million shared. TCRdb's table, derived via immunoSEQ multiplex PCR, lists solely in-frame clones and lacks some. V, J and clone size are those of that table, while D and trimming were read from the DNA. This sample has about 110,000 clones, with 70% to 85% found just once. Study conclusions and caveats: Productive status was seen about 87% or about 30% of the time for most TCR beta V segments in an earlier analysis.

From germline, CDR1 is SGHRS and CDR2 YFSETQ. The CDR3 length is 16 residues. V shed 3 bases and J 9 bases; nucleotides not matched to a gene: 7. The rearrangement uses TRBV5-1 and TRBJ2-1; 15 bases are shared with TRBD2. The sequence was obtained from a man between 60 and 75 years old in good health and CMV-seronegative. The sample consisted of PBMCs. CDR3 sequence reads: CASSSGLAGGFPEQFF. The CDR3 region has the DNA TGCGCCAGCAGCTCTGGACTAGCGGGGGGGTTCCCTGAGCAGTTCTTC.